This T cell receptor (beta chain) was recorded in a study of follicular helper T cells after annual influenza vaccination. General study points: Successive annual vaccinations recalled a recurrent oligoclonal ICOS+CD38+ cTfh response with influenza-specific clonotypes. Plasmablast frequency change correlated with clonality change in ICOS+CD38+ cTfh.

CDR1 is SGHAT, CDR2 FQNNGV, per germline. The CDR3 is made up of 17 amino acids. Trimming took 5 bases from V and 1 from J, leaving 17 bases between them. Method: immunoSEQ multiplex PCR; TCRdb's copy keeps in-frame clones and lacks some. Of some 10,000 clones listed, 80% to 85% were seen once; the top ten hold nearly 0.9%. A single count supports this clone. What it binds is unknown. Donors were community-dwelling with no influenza vaccine in the prior 6 months. Blood volume per time point ranged from about 40 to 100 mL. V usage is TRBV11-2 and J usage is TRBJ2-2, with unresolved D. Source: CXCR5- memory CD4+ T cells sorted from blood, taken 6 weeks after influenza vaccination. The sequence was collected from an adult who received the influenza vaccine. As DNA, the CDR3 is TGTGCCAGCAGCCCCCCCCCAAGTGTAAAGAACACCGGGGAGCTGTTTTTT. This gives the protein CASSPPPSVKNTGELFF. Drawing the rest from reference TRBV11-2 and TRBJ2-2, the complete variable domain is EAGVAQSPRYKIIEKRQSVAFWCNPISGHATLYWYQQILGQGPKLLIQFQNNGVVDDSQLPKDRFSAERLKGVDSTLKIQPAKLEDSAVYLCASSPPPSVKNTGELFFGEGSRLTVL.